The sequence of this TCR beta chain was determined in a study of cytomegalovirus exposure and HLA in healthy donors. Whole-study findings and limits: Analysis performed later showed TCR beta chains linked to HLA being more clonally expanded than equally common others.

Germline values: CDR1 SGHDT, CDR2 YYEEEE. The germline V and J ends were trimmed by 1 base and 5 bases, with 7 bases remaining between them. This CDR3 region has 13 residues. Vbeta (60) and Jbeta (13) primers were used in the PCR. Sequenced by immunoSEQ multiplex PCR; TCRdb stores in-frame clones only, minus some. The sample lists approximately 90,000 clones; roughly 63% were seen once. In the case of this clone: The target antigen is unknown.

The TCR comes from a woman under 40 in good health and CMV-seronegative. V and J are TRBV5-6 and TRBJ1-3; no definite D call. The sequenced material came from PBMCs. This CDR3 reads CASSLRARNTIYF. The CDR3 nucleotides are TGTGCCAGCAGCTTGCGAGCTAGAAACACCATATATTTT.